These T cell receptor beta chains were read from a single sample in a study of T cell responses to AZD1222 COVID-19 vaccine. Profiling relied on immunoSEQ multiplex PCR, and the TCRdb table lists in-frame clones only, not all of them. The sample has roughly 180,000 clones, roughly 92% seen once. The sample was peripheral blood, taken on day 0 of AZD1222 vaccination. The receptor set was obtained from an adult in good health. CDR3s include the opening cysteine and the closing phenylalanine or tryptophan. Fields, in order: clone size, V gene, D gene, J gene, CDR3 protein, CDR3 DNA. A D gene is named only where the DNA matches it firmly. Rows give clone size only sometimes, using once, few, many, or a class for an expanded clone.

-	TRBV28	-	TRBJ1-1	CASSLGGQMNTEAFF	TGTGCCAGCAGTTTAGGGGGGCAGATGAACACTGAAGCTTTCTTT
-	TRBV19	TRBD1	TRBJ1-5	CASSGVLQGQPQHF	TGTGCCAGTAGTGGGGTCCTACAGGGGCAGCCCCAGCATTTT
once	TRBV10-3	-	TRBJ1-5	CAISDFSYSNQPQHF	TGTGCCATCAGTGACTTTTCCTATAGCAATCAGCCCCAGCATTTT
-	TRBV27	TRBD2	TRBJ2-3	CASSRGTSGRGAGTQYF	TGTGCCAGCAGCCGGGGGACTAGCGGGAGAGGGGCCGGTACGCAGTATTTT
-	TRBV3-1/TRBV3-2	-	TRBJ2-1	CASSQETLGTSYNEQFF	TGTGCCAGCAGCCAAGAAACTCTCGGGACATCGTACAATGAGCAGTTCTTC
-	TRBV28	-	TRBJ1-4	CASLGPPGEKLFF	TGTGCCAGCCTGGGCCCCCCGGGGGAAAAACTGTTTTTT
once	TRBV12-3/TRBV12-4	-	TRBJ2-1	CASSLGSDEQFF	TGTGCCAGCAGTTTGGGGTCGGATGAGCAGTTCTTC
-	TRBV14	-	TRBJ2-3	CASSQRTSSTDTQYF	TGTGCCAGCAGCCAAAGGACCTCTAGCACAGATACGCAGTATTTT
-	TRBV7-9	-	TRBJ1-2	CASSRNRDGYTF	TGTGCCAGCAGCCGAAACAGAGATGGCTACACCTTC
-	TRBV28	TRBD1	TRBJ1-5	CASSLPRDSPGSNQPQHF	TGTGCCAGCAGTTTGCCCCGGGACAGCCCGGGGAGCAATCAGCCCCAGCATTTT
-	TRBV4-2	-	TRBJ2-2	CASSPRVPPDGELFF	TGTGCCAGCAGCCCCCGGGTTCCCCCCGACGGGGAGCTGTTTTTT
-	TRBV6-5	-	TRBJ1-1	CASSYETKLNTEAFF	TGTGCCAGCAGTTACGAAACAAAATTGAACACTGAAGCTTTCTTT
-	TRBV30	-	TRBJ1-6	CAWTALGSYNSPLHF	TGTGCCTGGACTGCCCTAGGCTCCTATAATTCACCCCTCCACTTT
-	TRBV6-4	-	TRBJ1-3	CASLGPLDCRSGNTIYF	TGTGCCAGCTTGGGTCCCTTGGACTGCCGCTCTGGAAACACCATATATTTT
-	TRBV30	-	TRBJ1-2	CAWTREGGASNYGYTF	TGTGCCTGGACCCGCGAGGGGGGGGCTTCTAACTATGGCTACACCTTC
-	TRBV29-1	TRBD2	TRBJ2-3	CSVEGGRISDTQYF	TGCAGCGTTGAAGGCGGGAGGATTTCAGATACGCAGTATTTT
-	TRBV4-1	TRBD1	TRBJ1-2	CASSQDVGTGSNYGYTF	TGCGCCAGCAGCCAAGATGTAGGGACAGGTAGTAACTATGGCTACACCTTC
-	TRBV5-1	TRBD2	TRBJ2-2	CASSLVAGDTGELFF	TGCGCCAGCAGCTTGGTCGCGGGAGACACCGGGGAGCTGTTTTTT
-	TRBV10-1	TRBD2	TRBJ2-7	CASSEFQREGKEQYF	TGCGCCAGCAGTGAGTTCCAGCGGGAGGGCAAAGAGCAGTACTTC
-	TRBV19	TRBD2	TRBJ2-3	CASGLAGFTDTQYF	TGTGCCAGCGGACTAGCGGGGTTCACAGATACGCAGTATTTT
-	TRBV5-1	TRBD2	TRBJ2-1	CASSLAKAGGSDEQFF	TGCGCCAGCAGCTTGGCCAAGGCGGGAGGATCGGATGAGCAGTTCTTC
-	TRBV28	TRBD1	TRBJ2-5	CASSSGQGGDGETQYF	TGTGCCAGCAGCTCGGGACAGGGGGGGGACGGAGAGACCCAGTACTTC
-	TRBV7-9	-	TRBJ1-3	CASSFPGAGNTIYF	TGTGCCAGCAGCTTTCCGGGAGCCGGAAACACCATATATTTT
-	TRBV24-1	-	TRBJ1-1	CATSDKNTEAFF	TGTGCCACCAGTGACAAGAACACTGAAGCTTTCTTT
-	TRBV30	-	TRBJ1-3	CAWSVRIPGDPGNTIYF	TGTGCCTGGAGTGTACGCATTCCGGGGGATCCCGGAAACACCATATATTTT
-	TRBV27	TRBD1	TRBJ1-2	CASSFNRGYNGYTF	TGTGCCAGCAGTTTTAACAGGGGCTATAATGGCTACACCTTC
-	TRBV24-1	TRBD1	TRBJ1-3	CATSDGGGGGENTIYF	TGTGCCACCAGTGATGGGGGTGGAGGGGGCGAAAACACCATATATTTT
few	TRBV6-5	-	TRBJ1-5	CASSYSKGIQPQHF	TGTGCCAGCAGTTACTCGAAAGGAATCCAGCCCCAGCATTTT
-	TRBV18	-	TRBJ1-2	CASSPVANENYGYTF	TGTGCCAGCTCACCAGTAGCTAATGAGAACTATGGCTACACCTTC
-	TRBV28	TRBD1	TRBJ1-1	CASNQGVRTEAFF	TGTGCCAGCAACCAGGGGGTAAGAACTGAAGCTTTCTTT
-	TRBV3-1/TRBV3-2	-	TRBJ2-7	CASSPGGREQYF	TGTGCCAGCAGCCCCGGCGGGCGCGAGCAGTACTTC